This T cell receptor (beta chain) was profiled in a study of CD8+CD57+ T cells in acquired aplastic anemia. The template used for profiling TCR beta VDJ and CDR3 was genomic DNA. MiXCR, applied by TCRdb to the reads, yields one record per CDR3 protein. The repertoire holds 260,000 or so distinct CDR3 sequences, with roughly 82% as singletons. All patients picked for sequencing had shown, by flow cytometry, an expansion of CD8+CD57+ cells. All patients had severe acquired aplastic anemia. Details on this clonotype: What it binds is unknown.

CDR3 length: 13 amino acids. Germline loops: CDR1 SEHNR, CDR2 FQNEAQ (reference sequence). V was trimmed by 6 bases and J by 13 bases, leaving 20 bases between them. The study, taken as a whole, reports: Around 30 sequences, all CD8+ CDR3, were shared between patients and controls. Significant differences in CD8+ Simpson's diversity were not observed between patients and controls.

Sequencing was performed on sorted CD4+, CD8+, or CD8+CD57+ T cells (not recorded which) from PBMCs. The chain combines TRBV7-9 with TRBJ2-3; D ambiguous. The TCR sequence derives from a human donor with aplastic anemia. CDR3 residues: CASRYQGTDAKYF. CDR3 DNA: TGTGCCAGCAGGTACCAAGGAACAGATGCGAAGTATTTT. Looking up the rest from reference TRBV7-9 and TRBJ2-3 gives the full variable domain: DTGVSQNPRHKITKRGQNVTFRCDPISEHNRLYWYRQTLGQGPEFLTYFQNEAQLEKSRLLSDRFSAERPKGSFSTLEIQRTEQGDSAMYLCASRYQGTDAKYFGPGTRLTVL.